This T cell receptor (beta chain) is from a study of technical replicates of blood from a few donors. The assay was immunoSEQ multiplex PCR, and TCRdb's table has in-frame clones only and misses some. The table records more than 50,000 clones, approximately 87% of them present only once. V lost 3 bases and J 3 bases, leaving 9 bases between the germline ends. This CDR3 is 13 amino acids long. Germline V lookup: CDR1 SGHAT, CDR2 FQNNGV. This chain uses TRBV11-2 with TRBJ2-7; D is perhaps TRBD2 (5 bases). The sequence came from a human donor in good health. Some clones in this sample may be carry-over from other donors' samples. The sample consisted of PBMCs. The CDR3 bases are TGTGCCAGCAGCTTCGCCGACTACTACGAGCAGTACTTC. Translated, it gives CASSFADYYEQYF.